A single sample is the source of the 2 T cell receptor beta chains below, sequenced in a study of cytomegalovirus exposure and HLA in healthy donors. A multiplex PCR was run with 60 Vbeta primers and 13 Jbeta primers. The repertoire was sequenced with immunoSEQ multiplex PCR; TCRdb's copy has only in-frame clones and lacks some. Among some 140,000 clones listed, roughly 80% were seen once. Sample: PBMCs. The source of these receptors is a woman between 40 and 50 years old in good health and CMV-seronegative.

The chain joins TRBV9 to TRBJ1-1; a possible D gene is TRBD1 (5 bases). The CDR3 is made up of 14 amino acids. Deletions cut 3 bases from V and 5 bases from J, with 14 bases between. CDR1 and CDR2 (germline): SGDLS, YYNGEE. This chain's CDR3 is CASSARGEGTEAFF. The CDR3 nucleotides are TGTGCCAGCAGCGCAAGAGGGGAGGGAACTGAAGCTTTCTTT.

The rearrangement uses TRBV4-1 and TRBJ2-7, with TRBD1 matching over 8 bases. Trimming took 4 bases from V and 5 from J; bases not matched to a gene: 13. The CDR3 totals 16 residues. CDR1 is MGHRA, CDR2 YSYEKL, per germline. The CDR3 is CASSLSGQGPRHEQYF. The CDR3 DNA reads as TGCGCCAGCAGCCTATCTGGACAGGGTCCACGCCACGAGCAGTACTTC.